The rows below give T cell receptor beta chains drawn from one sample of a study of blood T cell repertoires in COVID-19. The protocol was immunoSEQ multiplex PCR, while the TCRdb copy is restricted to in-frame clones and leaves out a portion. The sample yields some 98,000 clones, approximately 86% seen once. The sequencing input was peripheral blood. The receptors were gathered from a man aged 70 or older with active or convalescent COVID-19. Each CDR3 is given with its conserved first and last residue.

>TRBV5-5
CASSLGQIYEQYF
>TRBV19
CASSRGQGVLLYGYTF
>TRBV29-1
CSVLGGGETQYF
>TRBV7-3
CASSLTGGTGTEAFF
>TRBV19
CASSIGQANSYEQYF
>TRBV7-9
CASSPSGQSTDTQYF
>TRBV27
CASSFDALGTQYF
>TRBV27
CATSSRVRGPYNEQFF
>TRBV10-3
CASRGLGGEQFF
>TRBV30
CAWRSRDRGYEQYF
>TRBV12-3/TRBV12-4
CASSLSAGELFF
>TRBV5-5
CASNPENYGYTF
>TRBV28
CASVRTRNTEAFF
>TRBV7-2
CASSNLGQASEKLFF
>TRBV12-3/TRBV12-4
CASSYSNYGYTF
>TRBV24-1
CATSDPGTSGGSTDTQYF
>TRBV11-2
CASSSQGAGTEQFF
>TRBV6-4
CASSVQGDTGELFF
>TRBV19
CASSLHTAVRF
>TRBV10-3
CAISARGAGDEQFF